These 5 T cell receptor beta chains were all obtained from the same sample, sequenced in a study of blood T cell repertoires in COVID-19 (dated by TCRdb to the early 2020s). The library was generated by the immunoSEQ multiplex PCR assay. TCRdb holds this immuneACCESS table with in-frame rearrangements only. Some clones are missing; in checked studies, unresolved V genes explain under half, and the rest has no known cause. The sample profile shows about 88,000 clones; around 90% of them were found once. 6.5% to 8.5% of the sample lies in the top ten. Material for sequencing was peripheral blood. Receptor source: a man aged 18 to 30 with COVID-19, enrolled during active disease.

This sequence joins TRBV5-4 and TRBJ2-1; the D gene is possibly TRBD2 (6 bases). V was pared by 0 bases and J by 4 bases, with 11 bases between. From germline, CDR1 is SGHNT and CDR2 YYREEE (reference sequence). The CDR3 is made up of 15 amino acids. CDR3 DNA sequence: TGTGCCAGCAGCTTGGGAGCTAGCGTGTACAATGAGCAGTTCTTC. This encodes CASSLGASVYNEQFF. The full variable domain, rest sourced from reference TRBV5-4 and TRBJ2-1, is ETGVTQSPTHLIKTRGQQVTLRCSSQSGHNTVSWYQQALGQGPQFIFQYYREEENGRGNFPPRFSGLQFPNYSSELNVNALELDDSALYLCASSLGASVYNEQFFGPGTRLTVL.

The chain combines TRBV5-5 with TRBJ2-5, with TRBD2 as a possible D gene (6 bases). Germline loops: CDR1 SGHKS, CDR2 YYEKEE (reference sequence). V was cut by 5 bases and J by 3 bases, with 17 bases left in between. This CDR3 spans 15 amino acids. CDR3 residues: CASSLPGLQEETQYF. Written as DNA, the CDR3 is TGTGCCAGCAGTCTACCGGGACTGCAGGAAGAGACCCAGTACTTC.

The V and J genes are TRBV7-7 and TRBJ2-2, with 9 nucleotides matching TRBD1. Germline CDR1 is SSHAT and CDR2 is FNYEAQ (reference sequence). The CDR3 spans 14 residues. V gave up 5 bases and J gave up 4 bases; unmatched junction bases: 2. The CDR3, as DNA: TGTGCCAGCAGCACGGACAGGGGCACCGGGGAGCTGTTTTTT. This translates into CASSTDRGTGELFF.

The V gene is TRBV11-3, the J gene TRBJ2-1, with a weak D call TRBD2 (6 bases). This CDR3 comprises 15 residues. V lost 2 bases and J lost 7, with 15 bases in between. Germline CDR1 SGHNT, CDR2 YENEEA. The CDR3 DNA follows: TGTGCCAGCAGCTTACGGGAGTCTGGGGGGAATGAGCAGTTCTTC. Protein: CASSLRESGGNEQFF.

The CDR3 is CASSLTGDQPQHF. In nucleotides, the CDR3 is TGTGCCAGCAGCTTAACAGGGGATCAGCCCCAGCATTTT. The chain is built from TRBV9 and TRBJ1-5, with 7 bases aligning to TRBD1. The CDR3 runs 13 residues. Germline-derived CDR1 and CDR2 are SGDLS and YYNGEE. V was pared by 4 bases and J by 5 bases, with 3 bases of the junction left unmatched.